Listed below are T cell receptor beta chains from one sample, sequenced in a study of blood T cell repertoires in COVID-19. TCRdb keeps only in-frame clones here, not all; method: immunoSEQ multiplex PCR. The sample includes about 150,000 clones, 85% to 90% of them seen just once. The material sequenced was peripheral blood. These TCRs come from a man aged 18 to 35 with COVID-19, enrolled during active disease. Both conserved end residues are part of each CDR3. D genes are given only for firm matches. A clone size is listed for some rows: how often the clone was seen (once, few, many), or a class if it is expanded.

j_gene: TRBJ2-7; d_gene: TRBD1; v_gene: TRBV30; abundance: NA; CDR3aa: CAWTADRVGQYF; CDR3nt: TGTGCCTGGACCGCCGACAGGGTAGGGCAGTACTTC
j_gene: TRBJ2-2; d_gene: NA; v_gene: TRBV28; abundance: NA; CDR3aa: CATYRAAGELFF; CDR3nt: TGTGCCACTTACAGGGCCGCCGGGGAGCTGTTTTTT
j_gene: TRBJ2-2; d_gene: NA; v_gene: TRBV30; abundance: NA; CDR3aa: CAWSVLKGRELFF; CDR3nt: TGTGCCTGGAGTGTCCTAAAGGGGAGGGAGCTGTTTTTT
j_gene: TRBJ1-1; d_gene: NA; v_gene: TRBV19; abundance: NA; CDR3aa: CASSPHKGVSTEAFF; CDR3nt: TGTGCCAGTAGCCCACATAAGGGGGTTAGCACTGAAGCTTTCTTT
j_gene: TRBJ2-7; d_gene: NA; v_gene: TRBV2; abundance: NA; CDR3aa: CASSEARGLAYEQYF; CDR3nt: TGTGCCAGCAGTGAAGCGCGGGGACTGGCCTACGAGCAGTACTTC
j_gene: TRBJ1-5; d_gene: TRBD1; v_gene: TRBV9; abundance: NA; CDR3aa: CASSPGTGGGNQPQHF; CDR3nt: TGTGCCAGCAGCCCTGGGACAGGGGGAGGCAATCAGCCCCAGCATTTT
j_gene: TRBJ2-7; d_gene: TRBD2; v_gene: TRBV28; abundance: NA; CDR3aa: CASTPRGGLSYEQYF; CDR3nt: TGTGCCAGCACCCCCCGGGGGGGACTCTCCTACGAGCAGTACTTC
j_gene: TRBJ2-2; d_gene: NA; v_gene: TRBV6-2/TRBV6-3; abundance: once; CDR3aa: CASSYRGGELFF; CDR3nt: TGTGCCAGCAGTTACCGAGGGGGGGAGCTGTTTTTT
j_gene: TRBJ2-4; d_gene: NA; v_gene: TRBV25-1; abundance: NA; CDR3aa: CASSARQGDLAKNIQYF; CDR3nt: TGTGCCAGCAGTGCCCGTCAGGGTGATCTAGCCAAAAACATTCAGTACTTC
j_gene: TRBJ2-1; d_gene: TRBD1; v_gene: TRBV24-1; abundance: NA; CDR3aa: CATSDRTQGANEQFF; CDR3nt: TGTGCCACCAGTGATCGCACACAGGGGGCAAATGAGCAGTTCTTC
j_gene: TRBJ2-7; d_gene: TRBD2; v_gene: TRBV7-2; abundance: NA; CDR3aa: CASSLAGLGAYEQYF; CDR3nt: TGTGCCAGCAGCTTAGCGGGACTAGGAGCCTACGAGCAGTACTTC
j_gene: TRBJ1-1; d_gene: NA; v_gene: TRBV27; abundance: NA; CDR3aa: CASSLGRNTEAFF; CDR3nt: TGTGCCAGCAGCCTAGGGAGGAACACTGAAGCTTTCTTT
j_gene: TRBJ1-2; d_gene: NA; v_gene: TRBV18; abundance: NA; CDR3aa: CASSPVDGYTF; CDR3nt: TGTGCCAGCTCCCCTGTAGATGGCTACACCTTC
j_gene: TRBJ2-7; d_gene: NA; v_gene: TRBV15; abundance: NA; CDR3aa: CATSRDRSSVYEQYF; CDR3nt: TGTGCCACCAGCAGAGATCGGAGTAGCGTGTACGAGCAGTACTTC
j_gene: TRBJ2-3; d_gene: TRBD2; v_gene: TRBV13; abundance: once; CDR3aa: CASSELAGVRTDTQYF; CDR3nt: TGTGCCAGCAGCGAACTAGCGGGAGTCCGCACAGATACGCAGTATTTT
j_gene: TRBJ2-7; d_gene: NA; v_gene: TRBV6-5; abundance: once; CDR3aa: CASSYRVRGSEQYF; CDR3nt: TGTGCCAGCAGTTACCGGGTCCGAGGAAGTGAGCAGTACTTC